Given below is one T cell receptor beta chain in context. Its target is not known. This specimen comes from a study of OX40 agonist ivuxolimab in advanced cancers. Study at large: Three individuals attained partial responses, comprising one hepatocellular carcinoma case and two cutaneous melanoma cases. Study observations and caveats: What antigens the expanded peripheral T cells recognized was never established. More expanded clones were seen, on average, in CD8+ T cells than in CD4+.

Sequenced by immunoSEQ multiplex PCR; TCRdb stores in-frame clones only, minus some. The data show 80,000 to 100,000 clones, 92% seen once. On cycle 4 day 1 and cycle 7 day 1, as well as at baseline, blood was sampled. V dropped 8 bases and J dropped 4 bases, with 13 bases sitting between them. CDR3 length: 13 amino acids. The germline V gene has CDR1 LNHDA and CDR2 SQIVND (reference sequence). The clonotype was recovered from an adult with an advanced solid tumor such as melanoma, head and neck, liver or kidney cancer. V is TRBV19 and J is TRBJ2-3; maybe TRBD2 (6 bases). The sequencing used CD4+ or CD8+ T cells sorted from blood, collected in a trial of the OX40 agonist ivuxolimab. The CDR3 DNA reads TGTGCCAGTCGCGGGGAAAACGCAGATACGCAGTATTTT. Translation gives CASRGENADTQYF.